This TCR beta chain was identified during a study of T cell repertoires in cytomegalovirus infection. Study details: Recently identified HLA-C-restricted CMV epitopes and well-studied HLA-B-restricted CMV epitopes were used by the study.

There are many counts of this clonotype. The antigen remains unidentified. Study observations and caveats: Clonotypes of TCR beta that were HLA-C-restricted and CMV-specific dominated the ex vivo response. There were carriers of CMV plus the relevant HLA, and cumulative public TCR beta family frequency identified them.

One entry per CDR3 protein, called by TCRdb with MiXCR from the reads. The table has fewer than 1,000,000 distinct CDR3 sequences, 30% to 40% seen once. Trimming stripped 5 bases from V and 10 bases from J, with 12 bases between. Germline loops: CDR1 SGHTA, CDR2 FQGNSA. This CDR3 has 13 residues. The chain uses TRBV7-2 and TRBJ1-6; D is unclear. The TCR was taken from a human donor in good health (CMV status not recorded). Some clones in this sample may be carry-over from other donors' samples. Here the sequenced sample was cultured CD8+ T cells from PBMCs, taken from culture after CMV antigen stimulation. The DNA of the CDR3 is TGTGCCAGCAGCCATAGATGGGAATCACCCCTCCACTTT. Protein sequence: CASSHRWESPLHF.